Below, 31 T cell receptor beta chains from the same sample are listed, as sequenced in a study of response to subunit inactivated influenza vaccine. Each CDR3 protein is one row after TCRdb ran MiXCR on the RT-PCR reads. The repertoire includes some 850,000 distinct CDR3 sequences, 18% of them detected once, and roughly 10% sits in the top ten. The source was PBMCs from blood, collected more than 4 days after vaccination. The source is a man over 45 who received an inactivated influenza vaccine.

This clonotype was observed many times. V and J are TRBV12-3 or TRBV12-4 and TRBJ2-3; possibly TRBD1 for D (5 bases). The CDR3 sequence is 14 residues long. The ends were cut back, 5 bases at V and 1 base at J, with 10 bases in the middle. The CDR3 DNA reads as TGTGCCAGCAGTCTGACAGCAGGCACAGATACGCAGTATTTT. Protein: CASSLTAGTDTQYF.

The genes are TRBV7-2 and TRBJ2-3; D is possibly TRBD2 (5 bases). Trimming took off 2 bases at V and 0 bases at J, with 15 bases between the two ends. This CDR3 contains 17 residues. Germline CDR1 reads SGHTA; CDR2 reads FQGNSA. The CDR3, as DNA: TGTGCCAGCAGCTTATCCCTTGGTAGCGAGAGCACAGATACGCAGTATTTT. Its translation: CASSLSLGSESTDTQYF.

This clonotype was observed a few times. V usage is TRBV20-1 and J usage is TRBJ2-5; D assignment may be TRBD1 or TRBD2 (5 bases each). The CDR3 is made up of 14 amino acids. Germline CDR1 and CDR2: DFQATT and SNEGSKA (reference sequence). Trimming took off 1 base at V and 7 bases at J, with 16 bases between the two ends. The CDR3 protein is CSARVGRDAVTQYF. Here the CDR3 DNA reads TGCAGTGCTAGAGTGGGACGGGACGCCGTGACCCAGTACTTC.

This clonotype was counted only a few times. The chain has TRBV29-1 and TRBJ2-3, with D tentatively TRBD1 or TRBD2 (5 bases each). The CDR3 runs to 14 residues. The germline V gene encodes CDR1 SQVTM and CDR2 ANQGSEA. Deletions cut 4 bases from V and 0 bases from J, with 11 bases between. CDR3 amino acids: CSVAPRGSTDTQYF. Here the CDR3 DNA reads TGCAGCGTTGCCCCGAGGGGAAGCACAGATACGCAGTATTTT.

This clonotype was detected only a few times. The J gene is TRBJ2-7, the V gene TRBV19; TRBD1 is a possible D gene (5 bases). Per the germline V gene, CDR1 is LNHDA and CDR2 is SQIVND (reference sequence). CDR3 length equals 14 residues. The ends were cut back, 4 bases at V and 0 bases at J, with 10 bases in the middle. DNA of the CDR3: TGTGCCAGTAGTACGACAGTGTCCTCCTACGAGCAGTACTTC. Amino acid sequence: CASSTTVSSYEQYF.

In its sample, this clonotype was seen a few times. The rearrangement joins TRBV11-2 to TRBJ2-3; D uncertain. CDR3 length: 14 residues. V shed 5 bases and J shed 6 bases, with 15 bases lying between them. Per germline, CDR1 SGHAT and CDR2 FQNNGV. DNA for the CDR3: TGTGCCAGCAGCCGCGTCCGGGTTGGGGATACGCAGTATTTT. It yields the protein CASSRVRVGDTQYF.

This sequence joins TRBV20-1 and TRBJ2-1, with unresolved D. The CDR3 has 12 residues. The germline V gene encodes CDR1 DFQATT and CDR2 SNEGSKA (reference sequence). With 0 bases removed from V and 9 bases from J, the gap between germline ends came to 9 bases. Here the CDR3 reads CSAREVLFEQFF. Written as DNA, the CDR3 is TGCAGTGCTAGAGAGGTGTTATTTGAGCAGTTCTTC.

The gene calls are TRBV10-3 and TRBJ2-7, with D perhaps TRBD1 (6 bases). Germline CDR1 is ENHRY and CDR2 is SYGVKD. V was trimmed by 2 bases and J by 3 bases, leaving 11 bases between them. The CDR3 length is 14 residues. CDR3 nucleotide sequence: TGTGCCATCAGTGAGAGACAGGAAGGCTACGAGCAGTACTTC. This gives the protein CAISERQEGYEQYF.

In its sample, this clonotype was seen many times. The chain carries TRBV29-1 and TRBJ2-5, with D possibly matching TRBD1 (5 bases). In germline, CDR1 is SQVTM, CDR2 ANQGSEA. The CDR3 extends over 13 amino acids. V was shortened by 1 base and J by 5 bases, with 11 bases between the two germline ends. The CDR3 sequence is CSVEGQPRETQYF. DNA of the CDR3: TGCAGCGTTGAAGGACAGCCACGGGAGACCCAGTACTTC.

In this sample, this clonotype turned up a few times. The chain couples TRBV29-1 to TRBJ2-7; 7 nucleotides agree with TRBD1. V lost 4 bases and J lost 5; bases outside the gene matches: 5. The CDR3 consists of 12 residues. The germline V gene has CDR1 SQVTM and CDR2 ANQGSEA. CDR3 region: CSVGQGYDEQYF. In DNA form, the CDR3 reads TGCAGCGTTGGACAGGGTTACGACGAGCAGTACTTC.

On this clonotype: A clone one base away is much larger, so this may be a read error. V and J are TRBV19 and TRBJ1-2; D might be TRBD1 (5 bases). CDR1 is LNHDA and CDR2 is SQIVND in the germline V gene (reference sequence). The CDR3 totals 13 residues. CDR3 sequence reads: CAGSSPGEDGYTF. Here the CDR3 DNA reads TGTGCCGGTAGTAGCCCGGGGGAGGATGGCTACACCTTC. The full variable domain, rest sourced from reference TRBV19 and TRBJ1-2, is DGGITQSPKYLFRKEGQNVTLSCEQNLNHDAMYWYRQDPGQGLRLIYYSQIVNDFQKGDIAEGYSVSREKKESFPLTVTSAQKNPTAFYLCAGSSPGEDGYTFGSGTRLTVV.

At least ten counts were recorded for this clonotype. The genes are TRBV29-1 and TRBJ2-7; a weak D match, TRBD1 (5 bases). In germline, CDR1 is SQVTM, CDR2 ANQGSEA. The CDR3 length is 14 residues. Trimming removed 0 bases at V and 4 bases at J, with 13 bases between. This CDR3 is CSVEDRLGAYEQYF. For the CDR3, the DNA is TGCAGCGTTGAAGATCGATTAGGGGCTTACGAGCAGTACTTC.

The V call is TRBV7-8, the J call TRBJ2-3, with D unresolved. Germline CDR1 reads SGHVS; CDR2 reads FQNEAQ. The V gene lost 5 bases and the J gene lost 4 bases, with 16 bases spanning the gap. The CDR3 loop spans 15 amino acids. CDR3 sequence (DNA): TGTGCCAGCAGCCTCCGTTGGGCTGTCGCAGATACGCAGTATTTT. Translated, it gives CASSLRWAVADTQYF. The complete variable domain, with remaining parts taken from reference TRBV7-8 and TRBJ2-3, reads GAGVSQSPRYKVAKRGQDVALRCDPISGHVSLFWYQQALGQGPEFLTYFQNEAQLDKSGLPSDRFFAERPEGSVSTLKIQRTQQEDSAVYLCASSLRWAVADTQYFGPGTRLTVL.

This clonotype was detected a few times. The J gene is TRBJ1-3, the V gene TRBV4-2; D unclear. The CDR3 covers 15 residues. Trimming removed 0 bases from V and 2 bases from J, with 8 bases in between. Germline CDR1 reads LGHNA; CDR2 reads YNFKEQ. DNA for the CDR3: TGTGCCAGCAGCCAAGATTCAGCCCCTGGAAACACCATATATTTT. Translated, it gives CASSQDSAPGNTIYF.

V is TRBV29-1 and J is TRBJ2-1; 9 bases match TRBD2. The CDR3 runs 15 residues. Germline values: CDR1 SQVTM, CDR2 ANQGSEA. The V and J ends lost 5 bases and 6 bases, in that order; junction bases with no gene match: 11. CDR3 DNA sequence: TGCAGCGTTACTCCGGGTAGCGGGAGTTTCAATGAGCAGTTCTTC. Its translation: CSVTPGSGSFNEQFF.

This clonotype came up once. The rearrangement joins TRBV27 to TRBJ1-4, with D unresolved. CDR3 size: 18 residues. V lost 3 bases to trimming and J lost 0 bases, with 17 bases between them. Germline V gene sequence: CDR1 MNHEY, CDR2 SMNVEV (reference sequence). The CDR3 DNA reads TGTGCCAGCAGTTTTAATAGGATCAGCCGGGCAACTAATGAAAAACTGTTTTTT. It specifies CASSFNRISRATNEKLFF.

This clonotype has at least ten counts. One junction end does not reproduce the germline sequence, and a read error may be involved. The CDR3: CASSPGDSSDTQYF. In nucleotides, the CDR3 is TGTGCTAGCAGCCCAGGAGACTCCTCCGATACGCAGTATTTT. The V gene is TRBV7-7, the J gene TRBJ2-3; D call uncertain. CDR1 and CDR2 from the germline V gene are SSHAT and FNYEAQ (reference sequence). The CDR3 has 14 residues.

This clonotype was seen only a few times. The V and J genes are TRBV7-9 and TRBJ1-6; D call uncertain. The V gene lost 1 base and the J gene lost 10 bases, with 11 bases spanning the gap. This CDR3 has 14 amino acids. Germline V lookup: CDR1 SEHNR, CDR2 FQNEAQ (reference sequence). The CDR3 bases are TGTGCCAGCAGCTTAGAAGGGAGGGTCTCACCCCTCCACTTT. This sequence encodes CASSLEGRVSPLHF.

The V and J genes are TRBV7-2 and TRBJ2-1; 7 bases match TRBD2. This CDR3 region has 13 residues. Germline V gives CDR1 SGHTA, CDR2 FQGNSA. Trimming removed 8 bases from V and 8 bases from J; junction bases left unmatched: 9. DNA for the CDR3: TGTGCCAGCTTTACCGGGGGGAGGCATGAGCAGTTCTTC. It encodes CASFTGGRHEQFF.

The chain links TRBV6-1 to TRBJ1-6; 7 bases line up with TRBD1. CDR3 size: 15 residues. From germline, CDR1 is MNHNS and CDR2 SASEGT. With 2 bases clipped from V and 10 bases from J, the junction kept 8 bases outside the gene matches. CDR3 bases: TGTGCCAGCAGTGAATTAGGGACAGCAAGATCACCCCTCCACTTT. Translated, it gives CASSELGTARSPLHF.

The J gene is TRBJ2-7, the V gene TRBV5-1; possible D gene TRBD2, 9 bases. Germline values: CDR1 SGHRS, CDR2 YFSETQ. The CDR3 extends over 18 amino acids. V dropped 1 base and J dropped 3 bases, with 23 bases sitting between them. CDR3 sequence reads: CASSLRDRLAGAIYEQYF. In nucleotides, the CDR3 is TGCGCCAGCAGCTTGCGGGACAGGTTAGCGGGAGCGATCTACGAGCAGTACTTC.

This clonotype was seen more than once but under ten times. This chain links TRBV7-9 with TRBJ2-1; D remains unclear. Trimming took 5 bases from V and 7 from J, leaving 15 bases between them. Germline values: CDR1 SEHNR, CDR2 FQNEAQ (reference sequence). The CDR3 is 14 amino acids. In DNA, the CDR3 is TGTGCCAGCAGCCCAGGTTTTGAACAGAATGAGCAGTTCTTC. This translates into CASSPGFEQNEQFF.

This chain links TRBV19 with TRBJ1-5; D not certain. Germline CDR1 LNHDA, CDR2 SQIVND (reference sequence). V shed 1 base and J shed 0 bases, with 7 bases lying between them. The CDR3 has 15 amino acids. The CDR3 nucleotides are TGTGCCAGTAGTATAGTTTTAAATAGCAATCAGCCCCAGCATTTT. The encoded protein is CASSIVLNSNQPQHF.

CDR3 sequence reads: CASSPGTGGVTDTQYF. The CDR3, as DNA: TGTGCCAGCAGCCCCGGGACAGGGGGCGTCACAGATACGCAGTATTTT. The genes are TRBV3-1 and TRBJ2-3; 12 positions match TRBD1. V shed 4 bases, J shed 2 bases, and the junction held 4 bases outside the gene matches. The germline V gene encodes CDR1 LGHDT and CDR2 YNNKEL (reference sequence). The CDR3 loop spans 16 amino acids.

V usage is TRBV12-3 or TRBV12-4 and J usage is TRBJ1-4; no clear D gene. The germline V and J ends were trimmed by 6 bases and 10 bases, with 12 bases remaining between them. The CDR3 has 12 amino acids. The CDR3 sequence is CASSAYRVKLFF. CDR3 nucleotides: TGTGCCAGCAGCGCATATAGGGTAAAACTGTTTTTT.

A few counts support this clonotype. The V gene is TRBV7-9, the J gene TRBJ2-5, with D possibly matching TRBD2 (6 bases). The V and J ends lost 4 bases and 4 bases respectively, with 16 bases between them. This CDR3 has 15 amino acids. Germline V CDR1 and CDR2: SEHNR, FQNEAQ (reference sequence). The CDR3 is CASSYSFGGRETQYF. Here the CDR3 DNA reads TGTGCCAGCAGCTACTCTTTTGGAGGGAGAGAGACCCAGTACTTC.

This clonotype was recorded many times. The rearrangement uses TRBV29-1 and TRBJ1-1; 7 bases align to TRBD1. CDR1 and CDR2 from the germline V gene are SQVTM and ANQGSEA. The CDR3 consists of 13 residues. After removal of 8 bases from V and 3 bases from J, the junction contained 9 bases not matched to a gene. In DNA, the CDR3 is TGCAGCACAAAGACAGGGTCGGACACTGAAGCTTTCTTT. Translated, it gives CSTKTGSDTEAFF.

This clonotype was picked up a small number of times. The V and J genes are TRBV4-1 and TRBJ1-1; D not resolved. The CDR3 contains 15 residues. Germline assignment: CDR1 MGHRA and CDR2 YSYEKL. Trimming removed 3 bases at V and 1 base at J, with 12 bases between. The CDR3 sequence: CASSQIVLSNTEAFF. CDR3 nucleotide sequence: TGCGCCAGCAGCCAGATAGTGCTATCGAACACTGAAGCTTTCTTT.

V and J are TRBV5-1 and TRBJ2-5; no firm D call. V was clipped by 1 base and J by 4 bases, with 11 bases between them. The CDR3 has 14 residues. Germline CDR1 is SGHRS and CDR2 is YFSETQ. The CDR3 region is CASSLTLGIETQYF. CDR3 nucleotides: TGCGCCAGCAGCTTGACCCTCGGTATAGAGACCCAGTACTTC.

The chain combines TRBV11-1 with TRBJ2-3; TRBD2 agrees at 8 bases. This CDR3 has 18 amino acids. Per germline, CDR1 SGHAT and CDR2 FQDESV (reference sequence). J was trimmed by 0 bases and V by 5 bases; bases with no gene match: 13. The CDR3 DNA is TGTGCCAGCAGCGGGCTAGGTAGCGGGGCCCTCAGCACAGATACGCAGTATTTT. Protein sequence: CASSGLGSGALSTDTQYF.

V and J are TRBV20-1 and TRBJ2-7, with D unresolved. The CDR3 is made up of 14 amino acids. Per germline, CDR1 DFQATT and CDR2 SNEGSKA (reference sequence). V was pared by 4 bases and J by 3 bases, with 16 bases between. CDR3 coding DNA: TGCAGTGCTACCCGCGGCGTCAGTTACTACGAGCAGTACTTC. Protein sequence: CSATRGVSYYEQYF.